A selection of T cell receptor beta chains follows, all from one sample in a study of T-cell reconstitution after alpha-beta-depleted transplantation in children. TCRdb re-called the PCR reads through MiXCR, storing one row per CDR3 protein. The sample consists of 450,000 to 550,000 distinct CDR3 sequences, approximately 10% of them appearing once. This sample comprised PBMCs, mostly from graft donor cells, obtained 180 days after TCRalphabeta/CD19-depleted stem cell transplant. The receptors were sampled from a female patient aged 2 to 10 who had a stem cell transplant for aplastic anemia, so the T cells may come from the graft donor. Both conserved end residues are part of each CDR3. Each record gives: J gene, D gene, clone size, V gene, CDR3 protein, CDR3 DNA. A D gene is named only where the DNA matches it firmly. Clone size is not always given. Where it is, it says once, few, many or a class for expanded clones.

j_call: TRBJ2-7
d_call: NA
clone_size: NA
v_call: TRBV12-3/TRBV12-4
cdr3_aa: CASTHRGSYEQYF
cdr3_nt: TGTGCCAGCACCCACCGGGGCTCCTACGAGCAGTACTTC

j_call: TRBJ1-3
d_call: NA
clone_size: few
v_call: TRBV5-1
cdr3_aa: CASSLAGHFSGNTIYF
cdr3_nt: TGCGCCAGCAGCTTGGCGGGGCACTTCTCTGGAAACACCATATATTTT

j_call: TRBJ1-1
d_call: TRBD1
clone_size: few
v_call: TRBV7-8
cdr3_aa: CASSQQGTETAEAFF
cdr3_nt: TGTGCCAGCAGCCAACAGGGGACCGAGACGGCTGAAGCTTTCTTT

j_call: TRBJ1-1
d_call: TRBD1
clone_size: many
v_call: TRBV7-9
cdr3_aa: CASSQPRTGGTEAFF
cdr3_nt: TGTGCCAGCAGCCAACCCCGGACAGGCGGCACTGAAGCTTTCTTT

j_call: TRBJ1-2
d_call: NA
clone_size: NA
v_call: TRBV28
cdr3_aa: CASSPGPYHRVTYGYTF
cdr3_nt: TGTGCCAGCAGTCCTGGGCCCTACCATCGGGTCACCTATGGCTACACCTTC

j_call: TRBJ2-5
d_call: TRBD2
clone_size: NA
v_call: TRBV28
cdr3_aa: CASSPLLAGYQETQYF
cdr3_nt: TGTGCCAGCAGTCCCTTACTAGCGGGATACCAAGAGACCCAGTACTTC

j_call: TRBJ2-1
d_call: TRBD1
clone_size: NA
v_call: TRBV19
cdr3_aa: CASKGTGTGYYNEQFF
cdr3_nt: TGTGCCAGTAAGGGGACCGGGACAGGTTATTACAATGAGCAGTTCTTC

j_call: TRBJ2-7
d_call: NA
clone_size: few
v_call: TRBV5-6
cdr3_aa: CASRIDTGHEQYF
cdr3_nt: TGTGCCAGCAGGATCGACACAGGCCACGAGCAGTACTTC

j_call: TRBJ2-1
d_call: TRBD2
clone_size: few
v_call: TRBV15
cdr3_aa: CATSSRLAGGFAYNEQFF
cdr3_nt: TGTGCCACCAGCAGCCGACTAGCGGGAGGGTTCGCCTACAATGAGCAGTTCTTC

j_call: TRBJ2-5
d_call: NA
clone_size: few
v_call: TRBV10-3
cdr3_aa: CAISAGETQYF
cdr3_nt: TGTGCCATCAGTGCGGGAGAGACCCAGTACTTC

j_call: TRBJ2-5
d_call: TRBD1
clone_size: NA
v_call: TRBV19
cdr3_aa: CASSERQGIFQETQYF
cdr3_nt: TGTGCCAGTAGTGAAAGACAGGGAATATTTCAAGAGACCCAGTACTTC

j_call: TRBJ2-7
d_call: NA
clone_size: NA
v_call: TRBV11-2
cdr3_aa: CASSPRGPGAHVSYEQYF
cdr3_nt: TGTGCCAGCAGCCCACGTGGCCCAGGCGCCCATGTCTCCTACGAGCAGTACTTC

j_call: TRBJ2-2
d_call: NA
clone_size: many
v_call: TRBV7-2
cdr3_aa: CASSLPGHVANTGELFF
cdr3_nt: TGTGCCAGCAGCCTACCAGGACACGTAGCGAACACCGGGGAGCTGTTTTTT

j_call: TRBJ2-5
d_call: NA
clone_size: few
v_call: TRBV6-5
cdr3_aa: CASSYPRDLETQYF
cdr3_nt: TGTGCCAGCAGTTACCCTCGGGACTTAGAGACCCAGTACTTC

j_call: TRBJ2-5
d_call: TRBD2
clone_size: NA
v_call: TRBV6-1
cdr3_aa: CASSGLAGQETQYF
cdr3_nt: TGTGCCAGCAGTGGACTAGCGGGACAAGAGACCCAGTACTTC

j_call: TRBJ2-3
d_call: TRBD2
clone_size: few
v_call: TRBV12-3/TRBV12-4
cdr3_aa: CASSFYRGRAGTDTQYF
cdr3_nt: TGTGCCAGCAGTTTTTACCGCGGGAGGGCCGGCACAGATACGCAGTATTTT

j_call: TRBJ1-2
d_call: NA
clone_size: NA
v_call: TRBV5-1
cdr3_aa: CASSPRDAKGGYTF
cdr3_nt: TGCGCCAGCAGCCCCAGAGACGCTAAGGGAGGCTACACCTTC

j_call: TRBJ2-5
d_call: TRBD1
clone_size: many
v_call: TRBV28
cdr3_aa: CASSRPTGGRKETQYF
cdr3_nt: TGTGCCAGCAGCCGCCCGACAGGGGGACGAAAAGAGACCCAGTACTTC

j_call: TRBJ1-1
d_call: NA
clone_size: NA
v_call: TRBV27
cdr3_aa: CASSSSSMNTEAFF
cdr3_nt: TGTGCCAGCAGTTCGTCATCAATGAACACTGAAGCTTTCTTT

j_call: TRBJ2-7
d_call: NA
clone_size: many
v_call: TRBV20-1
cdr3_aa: CSARDPDYPPYEQYF
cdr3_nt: TGCAGTGCTAGAGATCCGGACTACCCTCCCTACGAGCAGTACTTC

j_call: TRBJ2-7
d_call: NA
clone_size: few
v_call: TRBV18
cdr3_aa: CASSPLSSSYEQYF
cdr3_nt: TGTGCCAGCTCACCACTGTCCAGCTCCTACGAGCAGTACTTC

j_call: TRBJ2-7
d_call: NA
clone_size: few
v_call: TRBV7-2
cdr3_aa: CASSFGLTGRSYEQYF
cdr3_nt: TGTGCCAGCAGCTTCGGACTGACGGGGAGGTCCTACGAGCAGTACTTC

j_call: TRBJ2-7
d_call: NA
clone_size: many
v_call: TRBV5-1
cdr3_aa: CASSNNGLSYEQYF
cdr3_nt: TGCGCCAGCAGCAACAATGGGCTTTCCTACGAGCAGTACTTC

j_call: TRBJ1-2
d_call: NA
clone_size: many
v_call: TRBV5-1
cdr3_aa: CASSLGQMYGYTF
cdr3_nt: TGCGCCAGCAGCTTGGGACAGATGTATGGCTACACCTTC

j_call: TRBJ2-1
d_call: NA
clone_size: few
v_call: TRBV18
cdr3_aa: CASSPRLGNEQFF
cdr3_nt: TGTGCCAGCTCACCACGACTAGGCAATGAGCAGTTCTTC

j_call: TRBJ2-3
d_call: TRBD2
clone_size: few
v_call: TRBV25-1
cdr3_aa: CASSEFPGAGLTDTQYF
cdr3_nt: TGTGCCAGCAGTGAATTCCCCGGAGCGGGGTTAACAGATACGCAGTATTTT

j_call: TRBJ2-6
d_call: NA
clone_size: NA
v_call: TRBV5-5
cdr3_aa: CASSSTGSYTSGANVLTF
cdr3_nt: TGTGCCAGCAGCTCTACAGGGAGCTACACCTCTGGGGCCAACGTCCTGACTTTC

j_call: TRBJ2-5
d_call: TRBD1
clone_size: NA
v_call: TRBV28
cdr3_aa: CASSNPTGTEETQYF
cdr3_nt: TGTGCCAGCTCTAATCCAACCGGGACAGAGGAGACCCAGTACTTC

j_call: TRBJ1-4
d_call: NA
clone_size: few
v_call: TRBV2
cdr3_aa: CASSKGPEKLFF
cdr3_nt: TGTGCCAGCAGTAAGGGGCCGGAAAAACTGTTTTTT

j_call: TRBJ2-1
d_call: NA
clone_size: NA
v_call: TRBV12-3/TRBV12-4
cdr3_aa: CASRTAGQMYNEQFF
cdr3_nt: TGTGCCAGCAGGACGGCGGGACAGATGTACAATGAGCAGTTCTTC